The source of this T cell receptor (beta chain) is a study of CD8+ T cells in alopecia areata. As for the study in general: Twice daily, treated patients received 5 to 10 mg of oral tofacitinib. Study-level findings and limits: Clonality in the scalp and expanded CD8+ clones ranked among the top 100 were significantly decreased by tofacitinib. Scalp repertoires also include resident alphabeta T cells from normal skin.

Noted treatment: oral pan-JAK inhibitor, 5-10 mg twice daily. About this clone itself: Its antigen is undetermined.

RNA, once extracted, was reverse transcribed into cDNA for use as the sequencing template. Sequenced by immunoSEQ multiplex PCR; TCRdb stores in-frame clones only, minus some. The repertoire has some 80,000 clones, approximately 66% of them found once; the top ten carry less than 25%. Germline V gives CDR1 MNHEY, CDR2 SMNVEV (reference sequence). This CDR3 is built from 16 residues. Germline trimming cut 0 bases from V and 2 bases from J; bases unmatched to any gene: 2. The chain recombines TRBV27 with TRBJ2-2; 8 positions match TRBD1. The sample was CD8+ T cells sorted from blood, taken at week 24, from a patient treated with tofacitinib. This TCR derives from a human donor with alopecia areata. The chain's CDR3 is CASSLSGQVNTGELFF. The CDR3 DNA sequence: TGTGCCAGCAGTTTATCGGGACAGGTCAACACCGGGGAGCTGTTTTTT.